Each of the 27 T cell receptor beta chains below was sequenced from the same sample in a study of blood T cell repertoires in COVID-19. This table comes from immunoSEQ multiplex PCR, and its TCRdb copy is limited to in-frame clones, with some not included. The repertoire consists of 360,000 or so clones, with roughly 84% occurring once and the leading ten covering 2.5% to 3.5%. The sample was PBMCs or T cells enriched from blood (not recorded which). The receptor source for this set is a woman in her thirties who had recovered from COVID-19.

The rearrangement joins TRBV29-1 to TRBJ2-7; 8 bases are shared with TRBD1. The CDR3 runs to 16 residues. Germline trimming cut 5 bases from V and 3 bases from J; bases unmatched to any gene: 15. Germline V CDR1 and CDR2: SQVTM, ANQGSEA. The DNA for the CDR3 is TGCAGCGTTAACTTCCTAAGACAGGGGACGGACTACGAGCAGTACTTC. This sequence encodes CSVNFLRQGTDYEQYF.

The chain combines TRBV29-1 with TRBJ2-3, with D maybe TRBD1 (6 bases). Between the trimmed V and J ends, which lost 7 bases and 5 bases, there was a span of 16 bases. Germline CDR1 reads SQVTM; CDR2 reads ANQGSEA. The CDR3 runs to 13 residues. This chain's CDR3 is CSAQTQGLDTQYF. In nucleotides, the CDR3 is TGCAGCGCACAGACACAGGGATTAGATACGCAGTATTTT.

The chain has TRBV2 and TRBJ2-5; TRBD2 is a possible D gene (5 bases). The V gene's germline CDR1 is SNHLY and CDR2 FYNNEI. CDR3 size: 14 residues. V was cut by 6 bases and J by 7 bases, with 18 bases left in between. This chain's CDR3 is CASSDRPSYGTQYF. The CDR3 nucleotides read TGTGCCAGCAGCGACCGACCTAGCTACGGGACCCAGTACTTC.

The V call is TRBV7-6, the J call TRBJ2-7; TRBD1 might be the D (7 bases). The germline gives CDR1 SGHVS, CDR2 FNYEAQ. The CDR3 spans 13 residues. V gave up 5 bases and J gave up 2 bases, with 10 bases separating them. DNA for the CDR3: TGTGCCAGCAGCGCGGGACAGCCCTACGAGCAGTACTTC. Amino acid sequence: CASSAGQPYEQYF.

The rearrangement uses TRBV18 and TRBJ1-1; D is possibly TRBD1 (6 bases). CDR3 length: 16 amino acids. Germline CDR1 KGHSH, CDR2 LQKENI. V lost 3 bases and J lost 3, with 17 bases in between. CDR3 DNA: TGTGCCAGCTCACCCACCCCACAGGGTGCGGACACTGAAGCTTTCTTT. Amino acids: CASSPTPQGADTEAFF.

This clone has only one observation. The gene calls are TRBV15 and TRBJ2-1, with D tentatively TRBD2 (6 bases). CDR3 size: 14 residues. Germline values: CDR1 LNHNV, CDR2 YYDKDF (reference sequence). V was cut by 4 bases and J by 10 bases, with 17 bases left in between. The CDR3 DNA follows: TGTGCCACCAGCACCAGAGGAGGGCTAATAGAGCAGTTCTTC. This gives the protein CATSTRGGLIEQFF.

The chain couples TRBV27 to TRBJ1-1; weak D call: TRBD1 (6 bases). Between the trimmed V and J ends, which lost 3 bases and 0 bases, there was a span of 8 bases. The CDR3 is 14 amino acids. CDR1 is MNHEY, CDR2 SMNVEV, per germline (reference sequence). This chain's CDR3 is CASSLGAMNTEAFF. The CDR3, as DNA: TGTGCCAGCAGTTTGGGGGCGATGAACACTGAAGCTTTCTTT.

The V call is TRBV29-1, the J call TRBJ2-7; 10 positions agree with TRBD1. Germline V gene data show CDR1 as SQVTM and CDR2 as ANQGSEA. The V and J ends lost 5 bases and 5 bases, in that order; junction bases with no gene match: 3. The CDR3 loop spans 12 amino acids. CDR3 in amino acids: CSVRTGGHEQYF. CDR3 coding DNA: TGCAGCGTTAGGACAGGGGGGCACGAGCAGTACTTC.

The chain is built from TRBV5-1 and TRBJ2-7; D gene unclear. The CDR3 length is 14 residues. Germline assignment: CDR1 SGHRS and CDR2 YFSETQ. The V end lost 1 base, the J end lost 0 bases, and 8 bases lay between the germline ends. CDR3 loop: CASSLHTSSYEQYF. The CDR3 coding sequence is TGCGCCAGCAGCTTGCATACGAGCTCCTACGAGCAGTACTTC.

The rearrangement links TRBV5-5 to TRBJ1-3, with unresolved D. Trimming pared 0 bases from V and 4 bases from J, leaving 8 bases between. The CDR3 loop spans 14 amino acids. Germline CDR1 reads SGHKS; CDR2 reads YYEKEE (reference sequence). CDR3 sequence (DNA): TGTGCCAGCAGCTTGGGCCCCCAGGGAAACACCATATATTTT. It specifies CASSLGPQGNTIYF.

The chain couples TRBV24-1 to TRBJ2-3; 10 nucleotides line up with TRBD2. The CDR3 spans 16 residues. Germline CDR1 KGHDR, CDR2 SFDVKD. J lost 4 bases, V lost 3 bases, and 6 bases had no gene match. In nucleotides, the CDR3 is TGTGCCACCAGTGATGCACTAGCGGGGTACTCAGATACGCAGTATTTT. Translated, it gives CATSDALAGYSDTQYF.

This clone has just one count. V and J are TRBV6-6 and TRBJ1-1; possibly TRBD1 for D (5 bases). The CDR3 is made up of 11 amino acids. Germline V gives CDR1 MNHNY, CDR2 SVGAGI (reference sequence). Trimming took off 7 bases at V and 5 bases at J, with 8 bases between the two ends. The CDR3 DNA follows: TGTGCCAGCAAAGCAGGGACTGAAGCTTTCTTT. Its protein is CASKAGTEAFF.

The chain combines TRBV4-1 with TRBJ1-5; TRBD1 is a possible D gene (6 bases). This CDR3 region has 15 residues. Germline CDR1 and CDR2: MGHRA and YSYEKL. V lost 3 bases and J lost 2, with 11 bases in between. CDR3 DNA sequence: TGCGCCAGCAGCCAGAGGGCAGGGGGCAATCAGCCCCAGCATTTT. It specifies CASSQRAGGNQPQHF.

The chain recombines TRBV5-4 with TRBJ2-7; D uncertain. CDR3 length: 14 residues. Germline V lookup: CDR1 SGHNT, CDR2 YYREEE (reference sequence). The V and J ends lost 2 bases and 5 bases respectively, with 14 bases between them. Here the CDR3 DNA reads TGTGCCAGCAGCTTCGACCGATGGAGTGACGAGCAGTACTTC. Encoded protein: CASSFDRWSDEQYF.

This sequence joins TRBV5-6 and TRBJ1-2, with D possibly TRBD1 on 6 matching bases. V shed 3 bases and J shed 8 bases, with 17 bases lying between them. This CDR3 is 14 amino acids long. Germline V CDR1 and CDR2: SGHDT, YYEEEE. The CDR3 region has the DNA TGTGCCAGCAGCTACATACAGGGAGGGGACGGCTACACCTTC. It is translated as CASSYIQGGDGYTF.

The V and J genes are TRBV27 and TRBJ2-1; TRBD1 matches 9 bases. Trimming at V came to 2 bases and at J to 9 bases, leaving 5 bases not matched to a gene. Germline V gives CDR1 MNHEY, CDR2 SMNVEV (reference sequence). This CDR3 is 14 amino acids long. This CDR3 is CASSLNTGGGEQFF. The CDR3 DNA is TGTGCCAGCAGTTTAAATACAGGGGGCGGTGAGCAGTTCTTC.

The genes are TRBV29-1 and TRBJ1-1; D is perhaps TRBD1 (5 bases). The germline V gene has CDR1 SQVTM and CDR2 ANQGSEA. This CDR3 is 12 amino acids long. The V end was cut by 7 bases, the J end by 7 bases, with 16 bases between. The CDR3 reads CSDEQENNEAFF. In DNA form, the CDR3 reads TGCAGCGACGAACAGGAGAATAATGAAGCTTTCTTT. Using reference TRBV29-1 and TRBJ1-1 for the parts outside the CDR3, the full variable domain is SAVISQKPSRDICQRGTSLTIQCQVDSQVTMMFWYRQQPGQSLTLIATANQGSEATYESGFVIDKFPISRPNLTFSTLTVSNMSPEDSSIYLCSDEQENNEAFFGQGTRLTVV.

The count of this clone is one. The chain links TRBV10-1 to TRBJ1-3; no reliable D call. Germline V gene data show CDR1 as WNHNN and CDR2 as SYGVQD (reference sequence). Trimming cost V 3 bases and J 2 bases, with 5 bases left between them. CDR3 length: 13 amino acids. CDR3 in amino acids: CASSDGTGNTIYF. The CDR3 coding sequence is TGCGCCAGCAGTGACGGGACTGGAAACACCATATATTTT.

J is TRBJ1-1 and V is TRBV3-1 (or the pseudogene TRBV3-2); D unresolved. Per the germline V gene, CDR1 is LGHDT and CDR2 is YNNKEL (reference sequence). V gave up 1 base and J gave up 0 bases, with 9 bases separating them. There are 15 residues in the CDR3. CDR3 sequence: CASSQGSVVNTEAFF. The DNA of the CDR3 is TGTGCCAGCAGCCAAGGCAGCGTGGTGAACACTGAAGCTTTCTTT.

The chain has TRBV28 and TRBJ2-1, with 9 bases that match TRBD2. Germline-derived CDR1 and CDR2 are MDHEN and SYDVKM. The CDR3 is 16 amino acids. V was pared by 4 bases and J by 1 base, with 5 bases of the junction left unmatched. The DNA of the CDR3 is TGTGCCAGCAGTTCTCGCGGGAGGGGGTCCTACAATGAGCAGTTCTTC. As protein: CASSSRGRGSYNEQFF.

As DNA, the CDR3 is TGTGCCAGCAGCTACAGACAGGGGTTTTCTGGCTACACCTTC. This sequence encodes CASSYRQGFSGYTF. The V and J genes are TRBV5-6 and TRBJ1-2; 8 positions match TRBD1. V lost 3 bases to trimming and J lost 7 bases; unmatched junction nucleotides: 8. CDR3 size: 14 residues. Germline CDR1 reads SGHDT; CDR2 reads YYEEEE.

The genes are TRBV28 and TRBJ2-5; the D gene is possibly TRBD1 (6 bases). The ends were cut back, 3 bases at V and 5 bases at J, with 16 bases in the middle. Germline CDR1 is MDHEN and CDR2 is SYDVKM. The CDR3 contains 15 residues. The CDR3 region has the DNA TGTGCCAGCAGTTTTGGGAACAGGGCCGCGGAGACCCAGTACTTC. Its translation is CASSFGNRAAETQYF.

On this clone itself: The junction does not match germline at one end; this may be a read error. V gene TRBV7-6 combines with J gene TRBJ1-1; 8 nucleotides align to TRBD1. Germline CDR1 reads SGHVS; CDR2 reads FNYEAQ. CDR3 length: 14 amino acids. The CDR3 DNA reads TGTGCCAGCAGTTTAGGACAGGGCTCCACTGAAGCTTTCTTT. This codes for CASSLGQGSTEAFF.

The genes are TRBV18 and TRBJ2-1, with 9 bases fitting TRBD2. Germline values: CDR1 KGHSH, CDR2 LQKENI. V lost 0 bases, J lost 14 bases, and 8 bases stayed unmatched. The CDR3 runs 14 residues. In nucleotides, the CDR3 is TGTGCCAGCTCACCACCAAGGAGTAGCGGGAGAAAGTTCTTC. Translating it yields CASSPPRSSGRKFF.

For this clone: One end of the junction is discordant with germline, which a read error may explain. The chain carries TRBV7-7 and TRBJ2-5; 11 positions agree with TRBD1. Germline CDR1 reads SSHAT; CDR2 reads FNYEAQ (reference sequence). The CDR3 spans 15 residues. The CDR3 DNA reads TGTGCTAGCAGCGCGGACAGGGGGCTTGCGGAGACCCAGTACTTC. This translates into CASSADRGLAETQYF.

The CDR3 is CSVVTGVKLFF. The CDR3 nucleotides read TGCAGCGTTGTCACAGGGGTCAAACTGTTTTTT. The chain has TRBV29-1 and TRBJ1-4, with TRBD1 matching 7 bases. Germline values: CDR1 SQVTM, CDR2 ANQGSEA. The CDR3 has 11 residues. The V gene end was trimmed by 4 bases and the J gene end by 11 bases; junction bases not matched to a gene: 4.

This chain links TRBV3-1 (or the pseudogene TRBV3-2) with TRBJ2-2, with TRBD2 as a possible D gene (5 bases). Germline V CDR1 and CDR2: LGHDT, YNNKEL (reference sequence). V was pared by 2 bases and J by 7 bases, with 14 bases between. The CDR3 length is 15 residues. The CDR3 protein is CASSQILDLVGELFF. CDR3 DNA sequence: TGTGCCAGCAGCCAAATACTAGATCTTGTCGGGGAGCTGTTTTTT.